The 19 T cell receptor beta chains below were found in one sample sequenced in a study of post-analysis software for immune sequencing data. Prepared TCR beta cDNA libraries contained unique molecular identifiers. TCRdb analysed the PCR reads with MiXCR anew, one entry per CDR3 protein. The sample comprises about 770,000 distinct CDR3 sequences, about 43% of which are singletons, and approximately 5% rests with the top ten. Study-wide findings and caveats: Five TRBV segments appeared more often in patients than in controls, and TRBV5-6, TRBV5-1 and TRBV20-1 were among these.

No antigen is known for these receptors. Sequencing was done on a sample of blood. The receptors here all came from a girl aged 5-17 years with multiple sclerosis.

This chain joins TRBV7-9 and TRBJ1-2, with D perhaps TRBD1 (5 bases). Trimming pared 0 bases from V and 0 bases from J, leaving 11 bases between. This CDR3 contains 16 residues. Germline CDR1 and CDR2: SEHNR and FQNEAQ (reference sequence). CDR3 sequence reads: CASSLAGHRANYGYTF. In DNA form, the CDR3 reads TGTGCCAGCAGCTTAGCAGGACACCGAGCTAACTATGGCTACACCTTC.

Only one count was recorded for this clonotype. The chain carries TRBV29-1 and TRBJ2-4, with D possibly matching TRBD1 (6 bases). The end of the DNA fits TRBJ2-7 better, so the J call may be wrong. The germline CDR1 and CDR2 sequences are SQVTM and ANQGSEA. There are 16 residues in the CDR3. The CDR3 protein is CSVEDRGQGSQDEQYF. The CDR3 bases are TGCAGCGTTGAAGATCGAGGGCAGGGGAGTCAGGACGAGCAGTACTTC.

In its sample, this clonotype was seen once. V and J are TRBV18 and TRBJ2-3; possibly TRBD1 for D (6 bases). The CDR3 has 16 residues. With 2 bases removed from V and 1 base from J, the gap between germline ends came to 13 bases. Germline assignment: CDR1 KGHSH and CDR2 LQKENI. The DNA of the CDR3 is TGTGCCAGCTCACCATCAGGGGCCATCCGCACAGATACGCAGTATTTT. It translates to CASSPSGAIRTDTQYF.

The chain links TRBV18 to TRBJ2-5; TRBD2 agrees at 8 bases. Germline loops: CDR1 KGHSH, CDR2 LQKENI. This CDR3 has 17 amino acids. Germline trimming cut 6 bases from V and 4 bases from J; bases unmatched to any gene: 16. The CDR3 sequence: CASSPEGKAGVGETQYF. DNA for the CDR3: TGTGCCAGCTCGCCGGAGGGTAAAGCGGGAGTAGGAGAGACCCAGTACTTC. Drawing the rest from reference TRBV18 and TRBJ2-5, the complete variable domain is NAGVMQNPRHLVRRRGQEARLRCSPMKGHSHVYWYRQLPEEGLKFMVYLQKENIIDESGMPKERFSAEFPKEGPSILRIQQVVRGDSAAYFCASSPEGKAGVGETQYFGPGTRLLVL.

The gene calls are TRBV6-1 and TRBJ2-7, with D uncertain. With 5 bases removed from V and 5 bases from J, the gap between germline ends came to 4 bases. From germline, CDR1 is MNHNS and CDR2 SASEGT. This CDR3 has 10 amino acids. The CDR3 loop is CASSQNEQYF. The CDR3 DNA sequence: TGTGCCAGCAGTCAGAACGAGCAGTACTTC.

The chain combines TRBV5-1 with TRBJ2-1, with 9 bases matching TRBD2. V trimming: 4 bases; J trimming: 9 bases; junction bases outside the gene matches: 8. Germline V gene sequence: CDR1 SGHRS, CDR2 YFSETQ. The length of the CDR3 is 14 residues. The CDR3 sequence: CASSLLAGAAEQFF. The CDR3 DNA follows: TGCGCCAGCAGCCTTTTAGCGGGAGCGGCTGAGCAGTTCTTC.

The CDR3 region is CSAGGTNVLTF. CDR3 in DNA: TGCAGCGCTGGGGGGACCAACGTCCTGACTTTC. The chain recombines TRBV29-1 with TRBJ2-6, with D perhaps TRBD2 (6 bases). The germline V and J ends were trimmed by 7 bases and 8 bases, with 9 bases remaining between them. There are 11 residues in the CDR3. Germline V gene lookup returns CDR1 SQVTM and CDR2 ANQGSEA.

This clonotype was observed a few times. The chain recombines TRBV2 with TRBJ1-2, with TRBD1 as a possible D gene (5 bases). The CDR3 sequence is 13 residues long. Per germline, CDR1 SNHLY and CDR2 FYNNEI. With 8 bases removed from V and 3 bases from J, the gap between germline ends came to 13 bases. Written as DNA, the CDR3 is TGTGCCAGCTCCCCAGACAGCTACTATGGCTACACCTTC. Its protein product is CASSPDSYYGYTF.

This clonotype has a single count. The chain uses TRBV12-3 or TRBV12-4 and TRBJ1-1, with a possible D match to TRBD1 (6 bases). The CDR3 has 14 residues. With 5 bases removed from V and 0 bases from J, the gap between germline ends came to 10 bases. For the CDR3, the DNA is TGTGCCAGCAGTAGGACAGCGCTGAACACTGAAGCTTTCTTT. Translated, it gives CASSRTALNTEAFF.

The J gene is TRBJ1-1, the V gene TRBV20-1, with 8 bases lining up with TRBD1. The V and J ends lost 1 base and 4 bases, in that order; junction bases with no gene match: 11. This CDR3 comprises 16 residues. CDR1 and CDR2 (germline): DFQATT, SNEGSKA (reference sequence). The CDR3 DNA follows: TGCAGTGCTAGAGTACCAGGGGGCAAAGAAGGCACTGAAGCTTTCTTT. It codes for CSARVPGGKEGTEAFF.

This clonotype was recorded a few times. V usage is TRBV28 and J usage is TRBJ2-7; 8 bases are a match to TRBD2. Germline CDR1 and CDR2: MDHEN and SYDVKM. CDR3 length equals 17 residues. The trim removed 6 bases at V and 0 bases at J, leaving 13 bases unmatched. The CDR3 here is CASSPMGVAGNSYEQYF. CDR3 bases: TGTGCCAGCAGCCCAATGGGAGTAGCGGGGAACTCCTACGAGCAGTACTTC.

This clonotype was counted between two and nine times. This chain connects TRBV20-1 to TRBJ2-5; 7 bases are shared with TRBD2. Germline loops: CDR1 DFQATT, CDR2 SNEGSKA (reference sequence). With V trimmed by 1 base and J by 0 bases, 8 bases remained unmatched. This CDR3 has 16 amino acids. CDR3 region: CSARGRAGEDQETQYF. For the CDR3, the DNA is TGCAGTGCTAGAGGGCGGGCGGGAGAGGACCAAGAGACCCAGTACTTC.

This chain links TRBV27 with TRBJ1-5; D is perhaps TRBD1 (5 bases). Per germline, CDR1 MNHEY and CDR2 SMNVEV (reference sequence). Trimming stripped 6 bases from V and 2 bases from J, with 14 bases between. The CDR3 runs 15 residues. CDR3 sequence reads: CASSSSGGGNQPQHF. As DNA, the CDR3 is TGTGCCAGCAGCTCCTCGGGAGGGGGCAATCAGCCCCAGCATTTT.

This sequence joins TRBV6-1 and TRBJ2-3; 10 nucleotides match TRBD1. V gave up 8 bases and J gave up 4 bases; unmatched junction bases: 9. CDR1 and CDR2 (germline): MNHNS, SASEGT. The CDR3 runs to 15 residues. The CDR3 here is CASRQSDRGPDTQYF. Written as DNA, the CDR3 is TGTGCCAGCCGTCAATCCGACAGGGGGCCAGATACGCAGTATTTT.

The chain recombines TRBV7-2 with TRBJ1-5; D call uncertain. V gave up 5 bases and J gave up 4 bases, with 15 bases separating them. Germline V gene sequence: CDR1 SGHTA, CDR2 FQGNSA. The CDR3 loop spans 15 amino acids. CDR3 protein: CASSPRSGANQPQHF. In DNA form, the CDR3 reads TGTGCCAGCAGCCCTCGGTCCGGTGCAAATCAGCCCCAGCATTTT.

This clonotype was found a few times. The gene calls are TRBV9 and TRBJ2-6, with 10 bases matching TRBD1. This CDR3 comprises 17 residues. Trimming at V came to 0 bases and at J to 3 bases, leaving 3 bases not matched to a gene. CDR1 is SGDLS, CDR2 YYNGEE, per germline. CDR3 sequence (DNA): TGTGCCAGCAGCGTAGCTGGGACAGGGGTTGGGGCCAACGTCCTGACTTTC. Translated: CASSVAGTGVGANVLTF.

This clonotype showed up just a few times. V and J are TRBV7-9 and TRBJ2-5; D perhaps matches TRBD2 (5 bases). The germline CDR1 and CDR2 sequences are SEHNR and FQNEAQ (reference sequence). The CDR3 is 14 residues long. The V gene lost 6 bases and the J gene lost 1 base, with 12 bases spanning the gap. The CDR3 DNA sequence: TGTGCCAGCAGGCAAGGCGGGTCCCAAGAGACCCAGTACTTC. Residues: CASRQGGSQETQYF. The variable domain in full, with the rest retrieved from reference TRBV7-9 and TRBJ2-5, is DTGVSQNPRHKITKRGQNVTFRCDPISEHNRLYWYRQTLGQGPEFLTYFQNEAQLEKSRLLSDRFSAERPKGSFSTLEIQRTEQGDSAMYLCASRQGGSQETQYFGPGTRLLVL.

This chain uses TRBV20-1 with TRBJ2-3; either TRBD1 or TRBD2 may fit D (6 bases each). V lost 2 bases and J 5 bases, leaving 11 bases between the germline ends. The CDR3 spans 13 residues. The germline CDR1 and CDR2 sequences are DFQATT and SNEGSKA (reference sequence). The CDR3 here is CSARSRGVDTQYF. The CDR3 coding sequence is TGCAGTGCTAGATCAAGGGGGGTAGATACGCAGTATTTT.

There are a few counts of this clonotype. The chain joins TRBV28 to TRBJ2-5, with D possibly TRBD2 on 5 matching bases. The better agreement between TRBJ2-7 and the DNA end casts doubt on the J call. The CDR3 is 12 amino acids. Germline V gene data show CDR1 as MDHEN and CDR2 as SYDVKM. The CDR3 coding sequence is TGTGCCAGCAGTTCCGGGATGCCCGAGCAGTACTTC. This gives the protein CASSSGMPEQYF.